This is a list of T cell receptor beta chains from one sample in a study of blood T cell repertoires in COVID-19. Method: immunoSEQ multiplex PCR; TCRdb's copy keeps in-frame clones and lacks some. The table has under 200,000 clones, roughly 90% seen once; the top ten hold 7%. Sequencing input: PBMCs or T cells enriched from blood (not recorded which). These receptors came from a woman aged 50 to 60 who had recovered from COVID-19. The CDR3 runs from the conserved cysteine through the conserved F or W. The D gene is left open where the match is weak. Clone sizes are given selectively: once, few, many, or a class where the clone is expanded.

TRBD2,TRBJ2-7,TRBV10-1,.,TGCGCCAGCAGTGAAATGGCGGGAGCATTGACCCACGAGCAGTACTTC,CASSEMAGALTHEQYF
.,TRBJ1-5,TRBV6-2/TRBV6-3,.,TGTGCCAGCAGTCACCCGGGTGGATATAGCAATCAGCCCCAGCATTTT,CASSHPGGYSNQPQHF
TRBD2,TRBJ2-1,TRBV11-1,.,TGTGCCAGCAGCCCACCGGGGGGGGTTCTCGACAATGAGCAGTTCTTC,CASSPPGGVLDNEQFF
TRBD1,TRBJ2-7,TRBV6-1,.,TGTGCCAGCAGTGAAGGGGCAGGGGGTTACGAGCAGTACTTC,CASSEGAGGYEQYF
.,TRBJ1-1,TRBV6-5,.,TGTGCCAGCAGTTACAGGCAGGGGTCCACTGAAGCTTTCTTT,CASSYRQGSTEAFF
TRBD1,TRBJ2-5,TRBV10-3,.,TGTGCCATCAGTGCGGGACAGGGTTACCAAGAGACCCAGTACTTC,CAISAGQGYQETQYF
TRBD1,TRBJ1-2,TRBV12-3/TRBV12-4,once,TGTGCCAGCAGTGGGGACAGTATGGCTAGGACCTTC,CASSGDSMARTF
.,TRBJ2-1,TRBV7-3,once,TGTGCCAGCAGCTTAACGGGAGACACCTACAATGAGCAGTTCTTC,CASSLTGDTYNEQFF
TRBD2,TRBJ2-2,TRBV5-1,.,TGCGCCAGCAGTGGATTAGCGGGAGTTTCCGGGGAGCTGTTTTTT,CASSGLAGVSGELFF
.,TRBJ2-7,TRBV5-6,.,TGTGCCAGCAGCAGCCCGGGACGGGGGATCTACGAGCAGTACTTC,CASSSPGRGIYEQYF
.,TRBJ2-4,TRBV5-1,.,TGCGCCAGCAGTCTGGGTGGGCCTCGTAGGAACATTCAGTACTTC,CASSLGGPRRNIQYF
TRBD1,TRBJ1-2,TRBV5-1,.,TGCGCCAGCAGCGGGACAGGGGCAGCCTATGGCTACACCTTC,CASSGTGAAYGYTF
TRBD1,TRBJ1-2,TRBV27,.,TGTGCCAGCAGTTTAAGGGACAGGGGTAAGGATGGCTACACCTTC,CASSLRDRGKDGYTF
.,TRBJ1-5,TRBV28,.,TGTGCCAGCAGTTTGTTATCCTATAGCAATCAGCCCCAGCATTTT,CASSLLSYSNQPQHF
.,TRBJ2-1,TRBV6-1,few,TGTGCCAGCAGTGAAGAACCCCCGCGGCAGTTCTTC,CASSEEPPRQFF
TRBD2,TRBJ2-1,TRBV18,.,TGTGCCAGCTCACCCGGACTAGCGGAAAACAATGAGCAGTTCTTC,CASSPGLAENNEQFF
.,TRBJ2-1,TRBV11-3,.,TGTGCCAGCAGCTTAGGACGCGGAGGGGGCACCTACAATGAGCAGTTCTTC,CASSLGRGGGTYNEQFF
TRBD1,TRBJ1-5,TRBV30,.,TGTGCCTGGAGTGTGGGTGGGACAGATAATCAGCCCCAGCATTTT,CAWSVGGTDNQPQHF